This T cell receptor beta chain was observed in a study of cytomegalovirus exposure and HLA in healthy donors. Study overall: T cells numbering some 170 million yielded some 110 million unique TCR beta sequences in an earlier analysis. Within an early data release were around 87 million unique TCRs drawn from HLA-typed donors.

The study, taken as a whole, reports: Relative to the approximately 700-donor mean, N-insertions were reportedly fewer in an Asian-associated ancestry cluster in a later analysis.

Vbeta (60) and Jbeta (13) primers were used in the PCR. This table comes from immunoSEQ multiplex PCR, and its TCRdb copy is limited to in-frame clones, with some not included. The sample has more than 85,000 clones; around four fifths are singletons. A remark on this clone: The antigen is undetermined.

The V segment lost 6 bases and the J segment 3 bases; nucleotides outside the gene matches: 6. The CDR3 length is 15 residues. CDR1 is LNHDA, CDR2 SQIVND, per germline (reference sequence). Sequences were obtained from PBMCs. This receptor was identified in a man aged 35-49 years in good health and CMV-seronegative. This chain joins TRBV19 and TRBJ2-5; 11 bases agree with TRBD1. CDR3: CASRSMGQGEETQYF. CDR3 sequence (DNA): TGTGCCAGTAGGAGTATGGGACAGGGGGAAGAGACCCAGTACTTC. Supplemented by reference TRBV19 and TRBJ2-5, the full variable domain reads DGGITQSPKYLFRKEGQNVTLSCEQNLNHDAMYWYRQDPGQGLRLIYYSQIVNDFQKGDIAEGYSVSREKKESFPLTVTSAQKNPTAFYLCASRSMGQGEETQYFGPGTRLLVL.